One sample yielded the 22 T cell receptor beta chains listed below, sequenced in a study of metastatic and nonmetastatic thyroid tumors (dated by TCRdb to 2019 to 2021). Library prep was done by PCR. TCRdb names Illumina HiSeq 4000 as the instrument used. TCRdb ran its own pipeline on the public reads, namely fastp trimming at Q25 and MiXCR clone calling, and kept in-frame beta chains. This sample has about 23,000 clones in its table, and more than 20% of those were observed once. 9% to 15% of the sample belongs to the ten largest clones. None of the patients had been given any treatment before thyroid surgery. Sequenced material: tumor tissue. All receptors come from a male donor with papillary thyroid cancer or a benign thyroid nodule (not recorded which). Some clones in this sample may be carry-over from other donors' samples.

Notes on this clone: Just one base apart from a much larger clone, this may be a read error. The V gene is TRBV7-6, the J gene TRBJ1-5; unclear D gene. The V end lost 3 bases, the J end lost 1 base, and 4 bases lay between the germline ends. Germline loops: CDR1 SGHVS, CDR2 FNYEAQ. The CDR3 runs 13 residues. CDR3 in amino acids: CASSFISNQPQHF. CDR3 in DNA: TGTGCCAGCAGCTTTATAAGCAATCAGCCCCAGCATTTT.

This clone was found many times. This rearrangement joins TRBV29-1 to TRBJ2-1, with D possibly matching TRBD2 (6 bases). Per germline, CDR1 SQVTM and CDR2 ANQGSEA. Trimming took 3 bases from V and 4 from J, leaving 16 bases between them. The CDR3 has 15 amino acids. CDR3 sequence reads: CSVDGPGTLYNEQFF. CDR3 in DNA: TGCAGCGTTGACGGTCCCGGGACTCTATACAATGAGCAGTTCTTC.

This rearrangement joins TRBV20-1 to TRBJ2-1; D possibly corresponds to TRBD2 (6 bases). CDR1 and CDR2 from the germline V gene are DFQATT and SNEGSKA (reference sequence). The CDR3 extends over 14 amino acids. V lost 5 bases and J lost 9, with 20 bases in between. CDR3 sequence (DNA): TGCAGTGCTTCCCTAGCGTGGTGGCGGGGTGAGCAGTTCTTC. It yields the protein CSASLAWWRGEQFF.

V and J are TRBV3-1 and TRBJ1-6; D gene ambiguous. The germline V gene encodes CDR1 LGHDT and CDR2 YNNKEL (reference sequence). The V end lost 4 bases, the J end lost 0 bases, and 13 bases lay between the germline ends. The CDR3 consists of 17 residues. The CDR3 DNA reads TGTGCCAGCAGCCCTGGGAGTCCGAGCTCCTATAATTCACCCCTCCACTTT. It is translated as CASSPGSPSSYNSPLHF.

For this clone: A much more abundant neighbour one base away suggests this may be a read error. This chain joins TRBV15 and TRBJ1-5; D ambiguous. There are 13 residues in the CDR3. In germline, CDR1 is LNHNV, CDR2 YYDKDF (reference sequence). V lost 3 bases and J lost 4, with 7 bases in between. CDR3 in amino acids: CATSSDLNQPQHF. CDR3 bases: TGTGCCACCAGCAGCGATCTAAATCAGCCCCAGCATTTT.

This clone turned up a few times. This may arise from a read error, as a much more abundant clone is one base away. The chain carries TRBV4-1 and TRBJ2-1; a weak D match, TRBD2 (5 bases). Germline-derived CDR1 and CDR2 are MGHRA and YSYEKL. V gave up 8 bases and J gave up 0 bases, with 14 bases separating them. This CDR3 comprises 15 residues. CDR3 nucleotide sequence: TGCGCCAGCGGCCTTAGCGAGAGCTCCTACAATGAGCAGTTCTTC. Translating gives CASGLSESSYNEQFF.

This clone was counted only a few times. Other DNA sequences in this sample translate to the same CDR3. The rearrangement uses TRBV24-1 and TRBJ2-2; the D gene could be TRBD1 or TRBD2 (6 bases each). CDR1 KGHDR and CDR2 SFDVKD come from the germline V gene. The CDR3 is 16 amino acids. The CDR3, as DNA: TGTGCAGCCAGTGATTCCAGGGGACGGGGGACCGGGGAGCTGTTTTTT. Residues: CAASDSRGRGTGELFF.

Turning to this clone: Likely a read error: the CDR3 ends without its conserved phenylalanine or tryptophan. The V and J genes are TRBV6-2 or TRBV6-3 and TRBJ1-6, with TRBD1 matching 7 bases. The germline V gene encodes CDR1 MNHEY and CDR2 SVGEGT. This CDR3 has 15 residues. After removal of 6 bases from V and 7 bases from J, the junction contained 9 bases not matched to a gene. The chain's CDR3 is CASSPLDRRNSPLHY. The CDR3 coding sequence is TGTGCCAGCAGCCCCTTGGACAGGCGGAATTCACCCCTCCACTAT.

This clone is medium-sized. The chain employs TRBV6-2 or TRBV6-3 and TRBJ2-1, with D maybe TRBD2 (6 bases). V gave up 0 bases and J gave up 2 bases, with 11 bases separating them. The V gene's germline CDR1 is MNHEY and CDR2 SVGEGT. The CDR3 length is 16 residues. CDR3 loop: CASSYSRRDAYNEQFF. The CDR3 coding sequence is TGTGCCAGCAGTTACTCGAGGCGGGACGCCTACAATGAGCAGTTCTTC.

This clone has a count of ten or more. This rearrangement joins TRBV13 to TRBJ2-3; no firm D call. Looked up from germline, CDR1 is PRHDT and CDR2 is FYEKMQ (reference sequence). V was clipped by 1 base and J by 3 bases, with 5 bases between them. This CDR3 contains 13 residues. The CDR3: CASSLDYTDTQYF. The CDR3 DNA reads TGTGCCAGCAGCTTAGACTATACAGATACGCAGTATTTT.

To note about this clone: This may be a read error: a much more frequent sequence differs by one nucleotide. The genes are TRBV5-8 and TRBJ2-4; unclear D gene. This CDR3 has 12 amino acids. Germline CDR1 SGHTS, CDR2 YDEGEE. V shed 1 base and J shed 6 bases, with 5 bases lying between them. CDR3 residues: CASSLWSNIQYF. The CDR3 DNA follows: TGTGCCAGCAGCTTGTGGTCAAACATTCAGTACTTC.

This clone came up many times. This chain links TRBV11-2 with TRBJ2-3; D is undetermined. V was cut by 3 bases and J by 4 bases, with 14 bases left in between. This CDR3 comprises 15 residues. In germline, CDR1 is SGHAT, CDR2 FQNNGV. This CDR3 reads CASSFGPLAADTQYF. As DNA, the CDR3 is TGTGCCAGCAGCTTCGGACCCTTGGCAGCAGATACGCAGTATTTT.

This clone is categorized as medium-sized (0.01 to 0.1%). The chain carries TRBV20-1 and TRBJ1-5, with 8 bases fitting TRBD1. The CDR3 has 12 amino acids. V lost 8 bases, J lost 4 bases, and 4 bases stayed unmatched. Germline CDR1 and CDR2: DFQATT and SNEGSKA (reference sequence). CDR3 sequence reads: CSPGQANQPQHF. The CDR3 nucleotides are TGCAGTCCGGGACAGGCTAATCAGCCCCAGCATTTT.

This clone is medium-sized in the sample. J is TRBJ1-2 and V is TRBV12-3 or TRBV12-4; 7 bases align to TRBD1. With V trimmed by 0 bases and J by 7 bases, 2 bases remained unmatched. The CDR3 is 13 residues long. The CDR3 coding sequence is TGTGCCAGCAGTTTAGCCGACAGGGTTGGCTACACCTTC. This sequence encodes CASSLADRVGYTF.

This clone was counted only a few times. The V and J genes are TRBV27 and TRBJ2-7, with D uncertain. Trimming took 5 bases from V and 2 from J, leaving 13 bases between them. This CDR3 has 14 amino acids. Germline CDR1 and CDR2: MNHEY and SMNVEV (reference sequence). This chain's CDR3 is CASSRADGPYEQYF. For the CDR3, the DNA is TGTGCCAGCAGTAGAGCAGACGGCCCCTACGAGCAGTACTTC.

This clone has just a few counts. The germline gene is not matched at one end of the junction; a read error may be the cause. This rearrangement joins TRBV9 to TRBJ2-1, with D possibly being TRBD1 (6 bases). The germline V gene encodes CDR1 SGDLS and CDR2 YYNGEE. CDR3 length: 14 residues. The CDR3 is CASSRQGSYNEQLF. The CDR3 bases are TGTGCCAGCAGCCGCCAGGGGTCCTACAATGAGCAGTTGTTC.

As to this clone: This may stem from a read error, because a much larger clone lies one nucleotide away. The identical CDR3 is also encoded by other nucleotide sequences in the sample. The chain joins TRBV20-1 to TRBJ2-2, with 9 nucleotides matching TRBD2. The CDR3 contains 14 residues. Germline CDR1 DFQATT, CDR2 SNEGSKA (reference sequence). CDR3 nucleotide sequence: TGCAGTGCTAGGGGACTAGCAAACACCGGGGAGCTGTTTTTC. Its translation is CSARGLANTGELFF.

This clone appeared many times. The same CDR3 also results from other DNA sequences found in this sample. V is TRBV6-4 and J is TRBJ2-7; a possible D gene is TRBD2 (7 bases). The germline V gene encodes CDR1 MRHNA and CDR2 SNTAGT. The CDR3 has 19 amino acids. Trimming took off 0 bases at V and 5 bases at J, with 26 bases between the two ends. CDR3 amino acids: CASSDSRGGGGGPFHEQYF. CDR3 coding DNA: TGTGCCAGCAGTGACTCGAGGGGGGGAGGGGGAGGGCCTTTCCACGAGCAGTACTTC.

This clone was seen many times. The chain carries TRBV20-1 and TRBJ1-3; D gene uncertain. With 6 bases removed from V and 4 bases from J, the gap between germline ends came to 10 bases. Germline assignment: CDR1 DFQATT and CDR2 SNEGSKA (reference sequence). The CDR3 is made up of 12 amino acids. Written as DNA, the CDR3 is TGCAGTGCGGCATCGGGAGGAAACACCATATATTTT. This encodes CSAASGGNTIYF.

About this clone: A much more abundant neighbour one base away suggests this may be a read error. CDR3 sequence reads: CAAGDGYTF. For the CDR3, the DNA is TGTGCCGCGGGAGACGGCTACACCTTC. The chain carries TRBV27 and TRBJ1-2; D not certain. Germline V gene lookup returns CDR1 MNHEY and CDR2 SMNVEV (reference sequence). The CDR3 runs to 9 residues. Trimming took off 11 bases at V and 8 bases at J, with 9 bases between the two ends.

A single count supports this clone. The rearrangement joins TRBV30 to TRBJ1-2, with TRBD1 as a possible D gene (5 bases). V lost 1 base to trimming and J lost 1 base, with 10 bases between them. The CDR3 length is 14 residues. The V gene's germline CDR1 is GTSNPN and CDR2 SVGIG (reference sequence). The CDR3 sequence: CAWSGGLGNYGYTF. The CDR3 nucleotides are TGTGCCTGGAGTGGGGGACTGGGTAACTATGGCTACACCTTC.

This clone was found a few times. Compared with germline, one end of the junction differs, possibly owing to a read error. The V gene is TRBV6-1, the J gene TRBJ1-5, with D unresolved. Per germline, CDR1 MNHNS and CDR2 SASEGT. The CDR3 is 15 residues long. The CDR3, as DNA: TGTGCCAACAGTGAATCCGGGCAGGGCAATCAGCCCCAGCATTTT. This gives the protein CANSESGQGNQPQHF.